This is a list of T cell receptor beta chains from one sample in a study of shared clonotypes between healthy human individuals. Assay used: immunoSEQ multiplex PCR; TCRdb lists only in-frame clones, some missing. The sample has roughly 2.1 million clones, roughly 91% seen once. Sequenced sample: naive CD8+ T cells from PBMCs. Receptor source: a man aged 18 to 35 in good health. Some clones in this sample may be carry-over from other donors' samples. Each CDR3 is given with its conserved first and last residue. A D gene is named only where the DNA matches it firmly. The size of a clone is reported for some rows only, either as once, few or many, or as a class for expanded clones.

D,size,J,V,CDR3,DNA
TRBD2,once,TRBJ2-5,TRBV4-3,CASSQGLAGETQYF,TGCGCCAGCAGCCAAGGGCTAGCGGGAGAGACCCAGTACTTC
-,once,TRBJ2-3,TRBV29-1,CSVVPELADTQYF,TGCAGCGTTGTCCCGGAGCTCGCAGATACGCAGTATTTT
-,-,TRBJ2-7,TRBV7-8,CASSLGGRDSYEQYF,TGTGCCAGCAGCTTAGGGGGACGGGACTCCTACGAGCAGTACTTC
-,-,TRBJ1-5,TRBV7-2,CASSSPRPDSNQPQHF,TGTGCCAGCAGCTCCCCTCGTCCAGATAGCAATCAGCCCCAGCATTTT
-,-,TRBJ2-7,TRBV6-1,CASSEGGNRLYEQYF,TGTGCCAGCAGTGAAGGAGGGAATCGTCTCTACGAGCAGTACTTC
-,-,TRBJ2-7,TRBV4-1,CASSQEPRSSYEQYF,TGCGCCAGCAGCCAAGAACCCAGGAGCTCCTACGAGCAGTACTTC
TRBD2,-,TRBJ2-1,TRBV28,CASSLIAWEGGNEQFF,TGTGCCAGCAGTTTAATAGCCTGGGAGGGAGGCAATGAGCAGTTCTTC
-,-,TRBJ2-7,TRBV7-9,CASSFSSSYEQYF,TGTGCCAGCAGCTTTTCTAGCTCCTACGAGCAGTACTTC
-,-,TRBJ2-7,TRBV27,CASSDRDPTRATYEQYF,TGTGCCAGCAGTGACCGGGACCCAACCCGAGCGACCTACGAGCAGTACTTC
TRBD2,-,TRBJ2-1,TRBV4-1,CASSHPGLAEGLADEQFF,TGCGCCAGCAGCCACCCGGGACTAGCGGAGGGCCTGGCGGATGAGCAGTTCTTC
-,-,TRBJ2-7,TRBV9,CASSAGGRATYEQYF,TGTGCCAGCAGCGCCGGGGGCAGGGCCACCTACGAGCAGTACTTC
TRBD1,-,TRBJ1-2,TRBV9,CASSPRDREGSGYTF,TGTGCCAGCAGCCCCAGGGACAGGGAAGGATCTGGCTACACCTTC
TRBD2,-,TRBJ2-1,TRBV4-1,CASKFERTSGSFNEQFF,TGCGCCAGCAAATTCGAAAGGACTAGCGGGAGCTTCAATGAGCAGTTCTTC
TRBD2,-,TRBJ2-2,TRBV7-9,CASSLTSGGPAGELFF,TGTGCCAGCAGTCTGACTAGCGGAGGTCCCGCCGGGGAGCTGTTTTTT
TRBD2,once,TRBJ2-1,TRBV28,CASSLWTGTSDDNEQFF,TGTGCCAGCAGTTTATGGACCGGGACTAGCGACGACAATGAGCAGTTCTTC
TRBD1,-,TRBJ2-2,TRBV7-9,CASSLASGQVTGELFF,TGTGCCAGCAGCTTAGCCAGCGGACAGGTCACCGGGGAGCTGTTTTTT
-,-,TRBJ2-3,TRBV7-6,CASSTTYRADTQYF,TGTGCCAGCAGCACAACCTATAGGGCAGATACGCAGTATTTT
-,-,TRBJ1-2,TRBV6-5,CASSYGNGYTF,TGTGCCAGCAGTTACGGCAATGGCTACACCTTC
-,-,TRBJ2-2,TRBV16,CASSQSRVRATGELFF,TGTGCCAGCAGCCAATCCCGCGTTAGGGCCACCGGGGAGCTGTTTTTT
-,-,TRBJ2-7,TRBV28,CASSFRLYEQYF,TGTGCCAGCAGTTTCCGGCTATACGAGCAGTACTTC
-,-,TRBJ1-1,TRBV9,CASSVGGAGEAFF,TGTGCCAGCAGCGTAGGAGGGGCAGGTGAAGCTTTCTTT
-,-,TRBJ1-3,TRBV5-1,CASSLSSRTGNTIYF,TGCGCCAGCAGCTTGTCCTCCAGGACTGGAAACACCATATATTTT
-,-,TRBJ1-1,TRBV27,CASRGVRAGPSNTEAFF,TGTGCCAGCAGGGGAGTACGGGCCGGGCCCTCGAACACTGAAGCTTTCTTT
-,-,TRBJ2-2,TRBV2,CASSEFDSNTGELFF,TGTGCCAGCAGTGAATTCGATTCGAACACCGGGGAGCTGTTTTTT
TRBD1,-,TRBJ1-5,TRBV7-9,CASSATGSHQPQHF,TGTGCCAGCAGCGCGACAGGGTCCCATCAGCCCCAGCATTTT
-,-,TRBJ2-7,TRBV10-3,CAIGTISYEQYF,TGTGCCATCGGGACGATCTCCTACGAGCAGTACTTC
TRBD2,-,TRBJ2-7,TRBV9,CASSVEREGIHEQYF,TGTGCCAGCAGCGTAGAGCGGGAGGGCATCCACGAGCAGTACTTC
-,-,TRBJ2-1,TRBV4-1,CASSQDPQGEVGMWDNEQFF,TGCGCCAGCAGCCAAGATCCCCAGGGGGAGGTGGGGATGTGGGACAATGAGCAGTTCTTC
-,-,TRBJ2-7,TRBV10-3,CAISGGQGKGGYEQYF,TGTGCCATCAGTGGCGGCCAGGGAAAAGGGGGCTACGAGCAGTACTTC
-,-,TRBJ1-1,TRBV4-1,CASSQDSGRGRAEAFF,TGCGCCAGCAGCCAAGATTCGGGCAGAGGAAGGGCTGAAGCTTTCTTT
TRBD2,-,TRBJ2-3,TRBV4-1,CASSHPPTSGVTDTQYF,TGCGCCAGCAGCCACCCCCCGACTAGCGGAGTCACAGATACGCAGTATTTT
TRBD2,-,TRBJ2-3,TRBV7-8,CASSSRRVSGRRTDTQYF,TGTGCCAGCAGCTCCCGAAGGGTTAGCGGGAGACGCACAGATACGCAGTATTTT
TRBD1,-,TRBJ1-2,TRBV10-3,CAISESSIVRGYTF,TGTGCCATCAGTGAGTCGTCTATTGTCAGGGGGTACACCTTC
TRBD1,-,TRBJ2-1,TRBV9,CASSGTGAYNEQFF,TGTGCCAGCAGCGGGACAGGGGCCTACAATGAGCAGTTCTTC
-,-,TRBJ1-4,TRBV20-1,CSAEGDEKLFF,TGCAGTGCTGAGGGAGATGAAAAACTGTTTTTT
-,-,TRBJ1-2,TRBV6-1,CASSDRGAVANYGYTF,TGTGCCAGCAGTGACCGGGGAGCCGTAGCTAACTATGGCTACACCTTC